Shown below are 2 T cell receptor beta chains from a single sample sequenced in a study of blood T cell repertoires in COVID-19 (TCRdb year 2020). The receptor library was made with the immunoSEQ multiplex PCR assay. TCRdb took over this immuneACCESS table, retaining in-frame rearrangements with V and J assigned. Such tables are incomplete; in checked studies, under half of the missing clones stem from an unresolved V gene, and the remainder is unexplained. The sample table holds tens of thousands of clones, of which approximately 90% were seen once. Of the sample, about 14% is held by the ten largest clones. The sample taken for sequencing was peripheral blood. The receptors here all came from a man in his sixties or seventies with active or convalescent COVID-19.

This clone was seen just once. The chain uses TRBV7-2 and TRBJ1-6; D is ambiguous. Germline assignment: CDR1 SGHTA and CDR2 FQGNSA. V was cut by 5 bases and J by 3 bases, with 11 bases left in between. This CDR3 spans 15 amino acids. The CDR3: CASSPDGGYNSPLHF. The CDR3 DNA reads as TGTGCCAGCAGCCCGGACGGAGGCTATAATTCACCCCTCCACTTT. The variable domain in full, completed from reference TRBV7-2 and TRBJ1-6, reads GAGVSQSPSNKVTEKGKDVELRCDPISGHTALYWYRQSLGQGLEFLIYFQGNSAPDKSGLPSDRFSAERTGGSVSTLTIQRTQQEDSAVYLCASSPDGGYNSPLHFGNGTRLTVT.

The V gene is TRBV24-1, the J gene TRBJ2-5, with TRBD2 identical over 15 bases. The CDR3 loop spans 23 amino acids. The ends lost 2 bases at V and 1 base at J; junction bases unmatched: 19. Germline V gene data show CDR1 as KGHDR and CDR2 as SFDVKD. The CDR3 nucleotides are TGTGCCACCAGTGATTCCGTGGGACTAGCGGGAGGCGCAACTCACGCCCCCCAAGAGACCCAGTACTTC. Its translation is CATSDSVGLAGGATHAPQETQYF.